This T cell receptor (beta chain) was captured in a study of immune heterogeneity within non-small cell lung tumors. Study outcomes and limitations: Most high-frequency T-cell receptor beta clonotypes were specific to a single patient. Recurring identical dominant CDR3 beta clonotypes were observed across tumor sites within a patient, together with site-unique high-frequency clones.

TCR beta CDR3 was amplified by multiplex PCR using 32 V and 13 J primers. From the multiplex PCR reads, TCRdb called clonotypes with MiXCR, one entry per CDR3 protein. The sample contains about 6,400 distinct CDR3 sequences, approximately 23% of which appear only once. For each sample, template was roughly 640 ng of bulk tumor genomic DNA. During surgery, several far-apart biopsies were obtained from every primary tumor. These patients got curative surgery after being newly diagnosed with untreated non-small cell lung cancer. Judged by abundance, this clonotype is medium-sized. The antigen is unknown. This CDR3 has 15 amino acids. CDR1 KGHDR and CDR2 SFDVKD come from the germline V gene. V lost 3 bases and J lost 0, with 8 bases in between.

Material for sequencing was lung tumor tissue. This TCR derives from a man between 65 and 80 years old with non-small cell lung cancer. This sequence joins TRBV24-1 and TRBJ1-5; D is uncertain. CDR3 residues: CATSDSHYSNQPQHF. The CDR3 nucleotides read TGTGCCACCAGTGATAGTCACTATAGCAATCAGCCCCAGCATTTT.